These 10 T cell receptor beta chains were sequenced from one sample in a study of T-cell memory formation after mild COVID-19. MiXCR, run by TCRdb on the 5' RACE reads, gives a single entry per CDR3 protein. The sample lists 250,000 to 300,000 distinct CDR3 sequences; more than 15% were seen once. Sequenced sample: PBMCs or a T cell subset sorted from them (not recorded which). These receptors originate from a man aged 18 to 29 who had mild COVID-19 (a few samples of this study predate the infection). Cell type and time point are not known.

This clonotype was seen a few times. The chain links TRBV7-2 to TRBJ2-7, with 9 nucleotides matching TRBD1. The CDR3 spans 14 residues. V gave up 4 bases and J gave up 3 bases; unmatched junction bases: 4. CDR1 and CDR2 from the germline V gene are SGHTA and FQGNSA. The CDR3, as DNA: TGTGCCAGCAGCTCCGGGACAGGGTACTACGAGCAGTACTTC. Translated: CASSSGTGYYEQYF.

The chain joins TRBV29-1 to TRBJ1-2, with 9 positions matching TRBD1. Trimming cost V 7 bases and J 5 bases; bases outside gene matches: 11. The CDR3 extends over 14 amino acids. Germline V lookup: CDR1 SQVTM, CDR2 ANQGSEA. CDR3 nucleotides: TGCAGCGCCCAACGCCACGGGACAGGGTATGGCTACACCTTC. Encoded protein: CSAQRHGTGYGYTF.

This clonotype was observed a single time. The V call is TRBV14, the J call TRBJ2-7, with unresolved D. Germline lookup yields CDR1 SGHDN and CDR2 FVKESK. V was clipped by 1 base and J by 4 bases, with 8 bases between them. The CDR3 runs 13 residues. The CDR3 spells CASSQGNKYEQYV. The DNA for the CDR3 is TGTGCCAGCAGCCAAGGAAACAAGTACGAGCAGTACGTC.

In its sample, this clonotype was seen a few times. The chain uses TRBV6-5 and TRBJ2-7; D perhaps matches TRBD2 (5 bases). There are 13 residues in the CDR3. From germline, CDR1 is MNHEY and CDR2 SVGAGI. The V gene lost 8 bases and the J gene lost 2 bases, with 13 bases spanning the gap. The CDR3 loop is CASPGESPYEQYF. In DNA form, the CDR3 reads TGTGCCAGCCCCGGGGAAAGCCCCTACGAGCAGTACTTC.

This CDR3 reads CASSGPRGNRAEAFF. CDR3 in DNA: TGTGCCAGCAGCGGGCCGAGAGGGAATAGGGCTGAAGCTTTCTTT. This rearrangement joins TRBV5-4 to TRBJ1-1; the D is unclear. This CDR3 has 15 residues. Looked up from germline, CDR1 is SGHNT and CDR2 is YYREEE (reference sequence). The V gene lost 4 bases and the J gene lost 6 bases, with 19 bases spanning the gap. The variable domain in full, completed from reference TRBV5-4 and TRBJ1-1, reads ETGVTQSPTHLIKTRGQQVTLRCSSQSGHNTVSWYQQALGQGPQFIFQYYREEENGRGNFPPRFSGLQFPNYSSELNVNALELDDSALYLCASSGPRGNRAEAFFGQGTRLTVV.

The rearrangement joins TRBV9 to TRBJ2-2; TRBD1 matches 7 bases. After removal of 3 bases from V and 2 bases from J, the junction contained 10 bases not matched to a gene. The CDR3 totals 17 residues. Germline lookup yields CDR1 SGDLS and CDR2 YYNGEE. The CDR3 loop is CASSEPVGTANTGELFF. Here the CDR3 DNA reads TGTGCCAGCAGCGAACCGGTCGGGACAGCCAACACCGGGGAGCTGTTTTTT.

Only a few counts were recorded for this clonotype. V usage is TRBV9 and J usage is TRBJ1-1, with no clear D. The CDR3 contains 15 residues. CDR1 is SGDLS, CDR2 YYNGEE, per germline. Deletions cut 2 bases from V and 0 bases from J, with 11 bases between. Here the CDR3 reads CASSVKTPMNTEAFF. The CDR3, as DNA: TGTGCCAGCAGCGTCAAGACACCAATGAACACTGAAGCTTTCTTT.

This clonotype occurred a few times. The genes are TRBV5-1 and TRBJ1-2; no clear D gene. The CDR3 covers 17 residues. V lost 2 bases to trimming and J lost 1 base, with 18 bases between them. The germline CDR1 and CDR2 sequences are SGHRS and YFSETQ. CDR3 protein: CASSFDPQDMINYGYTF. The CDR3 DNA follows: TGCGCCAGCAGCTTCGATCCCCAGGATATGATTAACTATGGCTACACCTTC. Using reference TRBV5-1 and TRBJ1-2 for the parts outside the CDR3, the full variable domain is KAGVTQTPRYLIKTRGQQVTLSCSPISGHRSVSWYQQTPGQGLQFLFEYFSETQRNKGNFPGRFSGRQFSNSRSEMNVSTLELGDSALYLCASSFDPQDMINYGYTFGSGTRLTVV.

The chain links TRBV7-9 to TRBJ2-6; D may match TRBD1 or TRBD2 (5 bases each). V gave up 7 bases and J gave up 0 bases, with 13 bases separating them. The germline V gene has CDR1 SEHNR and CDR2 FQNEAQ (reference sequence). The CDR3 loop spans 16 amino acids. In nucleotides, the CDR3 is TGTGCCAGCACCGGGACCGACTACTCTGGGGCCAACGTCCTGACTTTC. Protein sequence: CASTGTDYSGANVLTF.

Only a few counts were recorded for this clonotype. The chain recombines TRBV5-5 with TRBJ2-1; 7 bases fit TRBD2. The CDR3 spans 12 residues. The germline V gene encodes CDR1 SGHKS and CDR2 YYEKEE (reference sequence). J was trimmed by 8 bases and V by 4 bases; bases with no gene match: 3. Written as DNA, the CDR3 is TGTGCCAGCAGCGTTGGACTAGATGAGCAGTTCTTC. As protein: CASSVGLDEQFF.